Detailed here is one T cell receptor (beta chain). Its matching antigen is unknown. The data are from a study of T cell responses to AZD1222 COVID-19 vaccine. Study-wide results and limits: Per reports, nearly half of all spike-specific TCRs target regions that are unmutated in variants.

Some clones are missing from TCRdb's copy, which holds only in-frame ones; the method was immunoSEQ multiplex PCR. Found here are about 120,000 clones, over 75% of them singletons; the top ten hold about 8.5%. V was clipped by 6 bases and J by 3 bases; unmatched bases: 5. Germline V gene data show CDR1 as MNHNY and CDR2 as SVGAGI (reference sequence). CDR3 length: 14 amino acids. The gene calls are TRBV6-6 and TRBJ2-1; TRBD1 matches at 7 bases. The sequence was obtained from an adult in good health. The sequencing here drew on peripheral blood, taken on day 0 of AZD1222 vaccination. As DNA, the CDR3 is TGTGCCAGCAGAATCGACAGGGTCTACAATGAGCAGTTCTTC. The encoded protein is CASRIDRVYNEQFF.